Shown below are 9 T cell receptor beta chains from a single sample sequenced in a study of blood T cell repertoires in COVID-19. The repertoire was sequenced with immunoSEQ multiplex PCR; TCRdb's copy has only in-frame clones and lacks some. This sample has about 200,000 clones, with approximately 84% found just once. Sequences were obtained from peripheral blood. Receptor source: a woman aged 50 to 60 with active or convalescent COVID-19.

The CDR3 DNA sequence: TGTGCCAGCAGTTACATCGGGACAGGGGGTGAAAAACTGTTTTTT. As protein: CASSYIGTGGEKLFF. V usage is TRBV6-2 or TRBV6-3 and J usage is TRBJ1-4; 11 bases match TRBD1. Germline V gene sequence: CDR1 MNHEY, CDR2 SVGEGT. The CDR3 covers 15 residues. J gave up 7 bases and V 2 bases, and 3 bases lay outside the gene matches.

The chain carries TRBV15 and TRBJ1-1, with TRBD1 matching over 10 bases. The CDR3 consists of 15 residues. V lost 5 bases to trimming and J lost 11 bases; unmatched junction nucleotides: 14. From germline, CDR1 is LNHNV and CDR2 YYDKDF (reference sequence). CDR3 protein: CATSRTGTGAGVAFF. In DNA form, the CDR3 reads TGTGCCACCAGCCGAACCGGGACAGGGGCCGGGGTGGCTTTCTTT.

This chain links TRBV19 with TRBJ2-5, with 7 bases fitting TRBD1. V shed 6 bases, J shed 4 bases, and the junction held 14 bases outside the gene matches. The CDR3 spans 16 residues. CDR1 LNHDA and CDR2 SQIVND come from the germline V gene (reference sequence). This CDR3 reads CASSKHHTGQRETQYF. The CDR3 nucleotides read TGTGCCAGTAGCAAACACCACACGGGACAGCGAGAGACCCAGTACTTC.

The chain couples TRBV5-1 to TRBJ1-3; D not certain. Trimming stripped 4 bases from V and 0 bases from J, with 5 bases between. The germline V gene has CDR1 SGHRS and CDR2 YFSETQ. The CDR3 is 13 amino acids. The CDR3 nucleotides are TGCGCCAGCAGCGAGAGCTCTGGAAACACCATATATTTT. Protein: CASSESSGNTIYF.

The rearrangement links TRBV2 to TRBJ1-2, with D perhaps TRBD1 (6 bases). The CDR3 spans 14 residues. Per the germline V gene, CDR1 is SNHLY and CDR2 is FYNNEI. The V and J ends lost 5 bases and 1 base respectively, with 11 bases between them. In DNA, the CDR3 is TGTGCCAGCAGTTCTGGACAGAGTAACTATGGCTACACCTTC. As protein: CASSSGQSNYGYTF.

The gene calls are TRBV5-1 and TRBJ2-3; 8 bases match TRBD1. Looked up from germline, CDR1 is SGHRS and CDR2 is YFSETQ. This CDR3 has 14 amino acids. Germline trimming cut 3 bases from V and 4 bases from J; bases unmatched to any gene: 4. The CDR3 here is CASSSQGQADTQYF. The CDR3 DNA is TGCGCCAGCAGCTCGCAGGGACAGGCAGATACGCAGTATTTT.

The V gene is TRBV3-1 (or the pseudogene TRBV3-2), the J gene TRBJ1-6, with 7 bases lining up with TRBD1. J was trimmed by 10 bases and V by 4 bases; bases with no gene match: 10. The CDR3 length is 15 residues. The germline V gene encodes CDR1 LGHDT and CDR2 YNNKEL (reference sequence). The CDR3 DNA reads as TGTGCCAGCAGCCCCTCAGGGGGGAGGCGATCACCCCTCCACTTT. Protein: CASSPSGGRRSPLHF.

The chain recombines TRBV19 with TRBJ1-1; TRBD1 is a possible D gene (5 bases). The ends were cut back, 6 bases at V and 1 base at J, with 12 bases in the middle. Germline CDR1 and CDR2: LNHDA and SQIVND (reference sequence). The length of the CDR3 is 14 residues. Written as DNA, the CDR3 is TGTGCCAGTAGCTTCCAGGGCGCGAACACTGAAGCTTTCTTT. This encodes CASSFQGANTEAFF.

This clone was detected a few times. The CDR3 loop reads CASSSVQGKKLFF. CDR3 sequence (DNA): TGTGCCAGCAGCTCCGTTCAGGGGAAAAAACTGTTTTTT. V and J are TRBV7-2 and TRBJ1-4; perhaps TRBD1 as D (6 bases). With 4 bases removed from V and 9 bases from J, the gap between germline ends came to 12 bases. Germline values: CDR1 SGHTA, CDR2 FQGNSA. The CDR3 is made up of 13 amino acids.